The clone carrying this T cell receptor beta chain has only a few counts. Its antigen remains unidentified. The data were obtained in a study of identical twins. Findings of the study overall: Models underestimated how often monozygotic twins shared out-of-frame TCR alpha.

Germline V gives CDR1 SGHVS, CDR2 FNYEAQ. V gave up 5 bases and J gave up 2 bases, with 8 bases separating them. CDR3 length equals 13 residues. TCRdb re-derived calls from the 5' RACE reads in MiXCR, one entry per CDR3 protein. The sample contains around 960,000 distinct CDR3 sequences, roughly an eighth of which appear only once. This sample also belongs to another study, concerning yellow fever vaccine responses in identical twins. That paper states: Twins reportedly had a vaccine T cell response that seemed partly convergent, partly personalized.

The receptor was derived from a woman aged 18-29 years in good health. The chain couples TRBV7-6 to TRBJ2-3; no definite D call. The source material was PBMCs. The CDR3 DNA is TGTGCCAGCAGCCACCAAAACACAGATACGCAGTATTTT. Translating gives CASSHQNTDTQYF.